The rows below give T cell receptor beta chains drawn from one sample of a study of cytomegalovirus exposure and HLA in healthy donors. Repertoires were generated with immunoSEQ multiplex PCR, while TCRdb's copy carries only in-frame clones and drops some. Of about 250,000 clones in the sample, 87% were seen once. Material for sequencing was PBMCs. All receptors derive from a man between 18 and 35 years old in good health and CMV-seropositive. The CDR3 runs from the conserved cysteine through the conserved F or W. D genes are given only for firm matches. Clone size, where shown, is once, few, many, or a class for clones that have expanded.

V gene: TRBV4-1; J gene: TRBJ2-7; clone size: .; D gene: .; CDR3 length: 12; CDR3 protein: CASSDLGYEQYF; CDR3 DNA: TGCGCCAGCAGCGACTTGGGTTACGAGCAGTACTTC
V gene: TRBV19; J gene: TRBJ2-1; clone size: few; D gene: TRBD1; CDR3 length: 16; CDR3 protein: CASSPAPGAGGFEQFF; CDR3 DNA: TGTGCCAGTAGCCCGGCCCCAGGTGCAGGGGGCTTTGAGCAGTTCTTC
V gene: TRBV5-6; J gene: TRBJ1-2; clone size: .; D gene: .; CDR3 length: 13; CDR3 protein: CASSVIQAYGYTF; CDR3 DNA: TGTGCCAGCAGCGTCATACAAGCCTATGGCTACACCTTC
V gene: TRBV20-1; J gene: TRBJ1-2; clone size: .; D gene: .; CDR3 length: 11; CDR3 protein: CSASQPEANTF; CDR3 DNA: TGCAGTGCTAGCCAACCAGAGGCAAACACCTTC
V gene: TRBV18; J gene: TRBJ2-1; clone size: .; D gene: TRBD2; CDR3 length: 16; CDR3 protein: CASSLGLAGFYNEQFF; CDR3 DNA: TGTGCCAGCTCACTCGGACTAGCGGGATTCTACAATGAGCAGTTCTTC
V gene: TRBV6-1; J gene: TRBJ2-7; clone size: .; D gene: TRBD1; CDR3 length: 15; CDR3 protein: CASSWGQGPSYEQYF; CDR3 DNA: TGTGCCAGCAGTTGGGGACAGGGGCCATCCTACGAGCAGTACTTC
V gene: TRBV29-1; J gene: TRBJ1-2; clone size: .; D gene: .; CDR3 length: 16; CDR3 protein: CSVEDSRYGRGNRYTF; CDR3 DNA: TGCAGCGTTGAAGATAGTCGGTACGGACGAGGGAATCGCTACACCTTC
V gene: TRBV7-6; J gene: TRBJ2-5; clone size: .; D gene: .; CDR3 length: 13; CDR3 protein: CASSSGFVETQYF; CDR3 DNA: TGTGCCAGCAGCTCCGGGTTCGTAGAGACCCAGTACTTC
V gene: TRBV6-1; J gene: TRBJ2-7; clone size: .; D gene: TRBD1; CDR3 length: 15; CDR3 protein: CASSELGTAVYEQYF; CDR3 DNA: TGTGCCAGCAGTGAATTAGGGACAGCAGTTTACGAGCAGTACTTC
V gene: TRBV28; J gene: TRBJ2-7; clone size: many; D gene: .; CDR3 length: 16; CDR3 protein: CASTTLPLTVSYEQYF; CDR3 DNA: TGTGCCAGCACCACCCTACCCTTAACGGTCTCCTACGAGCAGTACTTC
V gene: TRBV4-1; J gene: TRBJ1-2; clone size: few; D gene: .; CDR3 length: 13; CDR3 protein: CASSQQGHYGYTF; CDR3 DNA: TGCGCCAGCAGCCAACAGGGGCACTATGGCTACACCTTC
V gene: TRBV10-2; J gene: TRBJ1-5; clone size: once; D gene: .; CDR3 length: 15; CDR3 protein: CASSEPGGVDQPQHF; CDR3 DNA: TGCGCCAGCAGTGAGCCTGGGGGTGTCGATCAGCCCCAGCATTTT
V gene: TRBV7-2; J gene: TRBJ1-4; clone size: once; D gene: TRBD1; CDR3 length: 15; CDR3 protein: CASSTRQGRNEKLFF; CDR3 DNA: TGTGCCAGCAGCACAAGACAGGGAAGAAACGAAAAACTGTTTTTT
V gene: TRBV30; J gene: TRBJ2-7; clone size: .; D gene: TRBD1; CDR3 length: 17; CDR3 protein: CAWRGYRDSTSSYEQYF; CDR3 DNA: TGTGCCTGGAGGGGCTATCGGGACAGTACGAGCTCCTACGAGCAGTACTTC
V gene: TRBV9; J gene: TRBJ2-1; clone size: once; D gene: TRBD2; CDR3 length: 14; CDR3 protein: CASSIRTRGDEQFF; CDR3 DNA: TGTGCCAGCAGCATCCGGACTAGAGGGGATGAGCAGTTCTTC
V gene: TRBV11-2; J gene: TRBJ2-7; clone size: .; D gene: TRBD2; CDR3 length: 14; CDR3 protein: CASSLTSGRYEQYF; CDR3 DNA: TGTGCCAGCAGCTTAACTAGCGGGAGGTACGAGCAGTACTTC
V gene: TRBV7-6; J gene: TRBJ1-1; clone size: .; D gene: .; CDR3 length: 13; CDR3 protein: CASSLAGNTEAFF; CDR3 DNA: TGTGCCAGCAGCTTAGCGGGCAACACTGAAGCTTTCTTT
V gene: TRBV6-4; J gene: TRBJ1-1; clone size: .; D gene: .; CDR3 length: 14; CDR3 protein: CASRRDGQNTEAFF; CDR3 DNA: TGTGCCAGTCGTCGGGACGGCCAGAACACTGAAGCTTTCTTT
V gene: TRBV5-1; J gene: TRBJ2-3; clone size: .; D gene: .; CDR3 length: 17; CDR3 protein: CASSLGTRGSGTDTQYF; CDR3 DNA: TGCGCCAGCAGCTTGGGTACGCGAGGCAGTGGGACAGATACGCAGTATTTT
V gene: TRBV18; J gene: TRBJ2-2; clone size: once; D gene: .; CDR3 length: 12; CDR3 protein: CASSPASGELFF; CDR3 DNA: TGTGCCAGCTCACCCGCGTCGGGGGAGCTGTTTTTT
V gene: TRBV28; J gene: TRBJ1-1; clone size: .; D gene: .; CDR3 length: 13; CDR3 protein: CASSYTYGAEAFF; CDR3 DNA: TGTGCCAGCAGTTACACCTATGGCGCTGAAGCTTTCTTT
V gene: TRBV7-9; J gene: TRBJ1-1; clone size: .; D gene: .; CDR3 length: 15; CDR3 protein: CASSLVRGVHSEAFF; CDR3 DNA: TGTGCCAGCAGCTTAGTCCGGGGGGTCCACTCTGAAGCTTTCTTT
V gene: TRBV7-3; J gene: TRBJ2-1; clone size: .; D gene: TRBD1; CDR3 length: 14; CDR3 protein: CASSSTGSHNEQFF; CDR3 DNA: TGTGCCAGCAGCTCGACAGGGAGCCACAATGAGCAGTTCTTC
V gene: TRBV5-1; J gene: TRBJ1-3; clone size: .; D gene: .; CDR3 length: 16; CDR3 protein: CASSLGDRSSGNTIYF; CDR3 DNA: TGCGCCAGCAGCTTAGGGGACCGATCCTCTGGAAACACCATATATTTT
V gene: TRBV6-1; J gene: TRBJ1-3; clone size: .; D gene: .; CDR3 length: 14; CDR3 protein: CASSEHRSGNTIYF; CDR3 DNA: TGTGCCAGCAGTGAACATCGCTCTGGAAACACCATATATTTT
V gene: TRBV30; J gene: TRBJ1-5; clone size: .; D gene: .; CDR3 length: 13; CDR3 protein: CAWSVRVGQPQHF; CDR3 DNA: TGTGCCTGGAGTGTCAGGGTTGGGCAGCCCCAGCATTTT
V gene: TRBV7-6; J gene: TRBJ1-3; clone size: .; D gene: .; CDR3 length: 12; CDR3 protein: CASSLGGNTIYF; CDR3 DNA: TGTGCCAGCAGCTTAGGAGGAAACACCATATATTTT
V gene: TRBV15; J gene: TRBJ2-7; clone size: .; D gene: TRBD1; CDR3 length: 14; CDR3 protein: CATSSQGAVGEQYF; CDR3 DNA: TGTGCCACCAGCAGCCAGGGGGCGGTGGGGGAGCAGTACTTC
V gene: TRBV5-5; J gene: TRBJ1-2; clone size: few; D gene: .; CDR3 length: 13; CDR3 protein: CASSPQGFYGYTF; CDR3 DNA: TGTGCCAGCAGCCCACAGGGCTTCTATGGCTACACCTTC
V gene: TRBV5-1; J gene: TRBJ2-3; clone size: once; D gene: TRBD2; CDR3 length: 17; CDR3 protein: CASSLVTSGTSTDTQYF; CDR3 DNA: TGCGCCAGCAGCTTGGTAACTAGCGGGACGAGCACAGATACGCAGTATTTT
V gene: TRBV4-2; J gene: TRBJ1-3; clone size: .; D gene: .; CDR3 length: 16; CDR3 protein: CASSRGDSSSGNTIYF; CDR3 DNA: TGTGCCAGCAGCCGAGGGGACTCGAGCTCTGGAAACACCATATATTTT
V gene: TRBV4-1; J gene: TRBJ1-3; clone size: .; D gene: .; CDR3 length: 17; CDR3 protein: CASSQDVGRFSGNTIYF; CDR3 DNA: TGCGCCAGCAGCCAAGATGTGGGACGGTTCTCTGGAAACACCATATATTTT
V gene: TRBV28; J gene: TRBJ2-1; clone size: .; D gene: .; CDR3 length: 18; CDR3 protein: CASSVPTGTSSSYNEQFF; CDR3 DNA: TGTGCCAGCAGTGTTCCGACCGGGACTTCGAGCTCCTACAATGAGCAGTTCTTC
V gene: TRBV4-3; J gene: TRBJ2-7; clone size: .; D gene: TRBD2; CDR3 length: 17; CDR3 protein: CASSQGTAGGSSYEQYF; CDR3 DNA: TGCGCCAGCAGCCAAGGAACAGCGGGAGGTTCCTCCTACGAGCAGTACTTC
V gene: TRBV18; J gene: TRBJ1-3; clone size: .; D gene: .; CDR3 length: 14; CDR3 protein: CASSRDRSGNTIYF; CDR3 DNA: TGTGCCAGCTCACGAGACCGGTCTGGAAACACCATATATTTT
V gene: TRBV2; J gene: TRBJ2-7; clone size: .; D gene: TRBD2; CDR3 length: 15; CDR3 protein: CASRQAGEVPYEQYF; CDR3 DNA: TGTGCCAGTCGTCAAGCGGGAGAGGTACCCTACGAGCAGTACTTC
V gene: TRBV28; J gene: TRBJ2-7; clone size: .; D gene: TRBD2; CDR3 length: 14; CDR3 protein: CASLPGGGPYEQYF; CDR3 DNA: TGTGCCAGTCTCCCCGGGGGGGGCCCCTACGAGCAGTACTTC
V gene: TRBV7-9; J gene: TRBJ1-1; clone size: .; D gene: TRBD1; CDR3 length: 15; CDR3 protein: CASSHYRGKNTEAFF; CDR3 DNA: TGTGCCAGCAGCCATTACAGGGGCAAGAACACTGAAGCTTTCTTT
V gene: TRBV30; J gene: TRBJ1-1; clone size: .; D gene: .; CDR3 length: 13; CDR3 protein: CAWRRQMNTEAFF; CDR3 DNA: TGTGCCTGGAGGCGACAGATGAACACTGAAGCTTTCTTT
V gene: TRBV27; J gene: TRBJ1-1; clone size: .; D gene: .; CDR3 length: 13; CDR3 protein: CATHRSGGTEAFF; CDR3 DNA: TGTGCCACCCATCGCAGTGGGGGCACTGAAGCTTTCTTT
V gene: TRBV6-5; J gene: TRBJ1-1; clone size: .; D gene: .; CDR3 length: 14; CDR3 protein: CASSYSTGNTEAFF; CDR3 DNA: TGTGCCAGCAGTTACTCGACAGGGAACACTGAAGCTTTCTTT
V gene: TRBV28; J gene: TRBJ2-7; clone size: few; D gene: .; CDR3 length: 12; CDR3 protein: CASSRPTLEQYF; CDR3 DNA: TGTGCCAGCAGTCGGCCGACGCTCGAGCAGTACTTC
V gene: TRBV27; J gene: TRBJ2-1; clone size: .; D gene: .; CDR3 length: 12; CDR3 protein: CASTSSYNEQFF; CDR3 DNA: TGTGCCAGCACTTCCTCCTACAATGAGCAGTTCTTC
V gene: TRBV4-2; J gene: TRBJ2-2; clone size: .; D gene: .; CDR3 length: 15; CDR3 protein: CASSQDPGLVRELFF; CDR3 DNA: TGTGCCAGCAGCCAAGATCCCGGGCTGGTCCGGGAGCTGTTTTTT
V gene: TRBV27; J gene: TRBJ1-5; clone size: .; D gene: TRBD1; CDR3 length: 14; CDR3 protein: CASSVTGGNQPQHF; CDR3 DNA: TGTGCCAGCAGTGTGACAGGGGGCAATCAGCCCCAGCATTTT
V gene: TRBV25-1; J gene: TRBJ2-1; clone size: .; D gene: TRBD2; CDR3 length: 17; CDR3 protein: CASSEHSGGRDYNEQFF; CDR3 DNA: TGTGCCAGCAGTGAACATTCGGGCGGGAGAGACTACAATGAGCAGTTCTTC
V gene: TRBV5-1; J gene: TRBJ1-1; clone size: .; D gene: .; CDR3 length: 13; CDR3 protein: CASSLGSDTEAFF; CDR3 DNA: TGCGCCAGCAGCTTGGGGTCGGACACTGAAGCTTTCTTT
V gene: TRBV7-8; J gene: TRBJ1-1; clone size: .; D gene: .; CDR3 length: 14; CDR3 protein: CASSLEQMNTEAFF; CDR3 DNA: TGTGCCAGCAGCTTAGAACAGATGAACACTGAAGCTTTCTTT
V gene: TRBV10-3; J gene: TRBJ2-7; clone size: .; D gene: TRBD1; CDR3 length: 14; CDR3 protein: CAISESGRGYEQYF; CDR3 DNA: TGTGCCATCAGTGAGTCCGGCAGGGGGTACGAGCAGTACTTC
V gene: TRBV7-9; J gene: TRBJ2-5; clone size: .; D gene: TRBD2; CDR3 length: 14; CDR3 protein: CASRRVGGQETQYF; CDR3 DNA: TGTGCCAGCAGGAGAGTGGGGGGGCAAGAGACCCAGTACTTC
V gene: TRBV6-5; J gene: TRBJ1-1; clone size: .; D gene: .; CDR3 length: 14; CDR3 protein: CASSWIQGATEAFF; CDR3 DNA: TGTGCCAGCAGTTGGATACAGGGTGCCACTGAAGCTTTCTTT
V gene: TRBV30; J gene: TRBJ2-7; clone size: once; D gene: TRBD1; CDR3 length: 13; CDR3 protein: CAWSSDRDGEQYF; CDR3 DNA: TGTGCCTGGAGTTCGGACAGGGATGGCGAGCAGTACTTC